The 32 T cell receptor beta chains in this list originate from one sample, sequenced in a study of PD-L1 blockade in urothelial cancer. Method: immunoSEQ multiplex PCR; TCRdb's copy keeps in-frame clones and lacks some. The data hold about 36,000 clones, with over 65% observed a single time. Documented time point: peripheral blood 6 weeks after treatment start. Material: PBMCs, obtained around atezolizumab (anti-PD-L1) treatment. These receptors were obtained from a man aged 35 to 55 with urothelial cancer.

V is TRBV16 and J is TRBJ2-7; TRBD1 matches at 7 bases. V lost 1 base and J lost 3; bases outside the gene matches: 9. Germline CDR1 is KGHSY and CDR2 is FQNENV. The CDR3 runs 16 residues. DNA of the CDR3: TGTGCCAGCAGCCAATTGGCGACAGGGACCCTCTACGAGCAGTACTTC. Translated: CASSQLATGTLYEQYF.

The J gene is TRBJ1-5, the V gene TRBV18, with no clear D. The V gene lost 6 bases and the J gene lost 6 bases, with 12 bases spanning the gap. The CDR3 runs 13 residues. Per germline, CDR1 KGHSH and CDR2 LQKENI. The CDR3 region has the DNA TGTGCCAGCTCGAGGGAGGACGGTCAGCCCCAGCATTTT. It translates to CASSREDGQPQHF.

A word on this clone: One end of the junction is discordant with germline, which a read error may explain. CDR3 in DNA: TGTGCCAGCAGCCTAGCGGCCGCCCGCACAGATACGCAGTATTTT. It yields the protein CASSLAAARTDTQYF. The chain combines TRBV7-2 with TRBJ2-3, with 7 bases aligning to TRBD2. The germline CDR1 and CDR2 sequences are SGHTA and FQGNSA. CDR3 length equals 15 residues.

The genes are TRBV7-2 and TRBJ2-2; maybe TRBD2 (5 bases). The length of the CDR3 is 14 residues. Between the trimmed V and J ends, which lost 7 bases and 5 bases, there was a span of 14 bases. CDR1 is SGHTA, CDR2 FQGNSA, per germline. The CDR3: CASTSVRRTGELFF. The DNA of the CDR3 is TGTGCCAGCACCTCGGTCAGGAGGACCGGGGAGCTGTTTTTT.

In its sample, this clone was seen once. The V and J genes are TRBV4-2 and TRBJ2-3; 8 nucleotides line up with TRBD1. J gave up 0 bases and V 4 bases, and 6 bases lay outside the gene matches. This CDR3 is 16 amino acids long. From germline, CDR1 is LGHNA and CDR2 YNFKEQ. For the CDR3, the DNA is TGTGCCAGCAGCCGTCAGGGGGCATCTAGCACAGATACGCAGTATTTT. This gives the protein CASSRQGASSTDTQYF.

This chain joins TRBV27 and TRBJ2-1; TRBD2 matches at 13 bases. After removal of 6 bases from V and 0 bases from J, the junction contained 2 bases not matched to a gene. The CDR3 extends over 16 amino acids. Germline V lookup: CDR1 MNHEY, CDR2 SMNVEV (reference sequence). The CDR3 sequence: CASRWTSGSSYNEQFF. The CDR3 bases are TGTGCCAGCAGGTGGACTAGCGGGAGCTCCTACAATGAGCAGTTCTTC.

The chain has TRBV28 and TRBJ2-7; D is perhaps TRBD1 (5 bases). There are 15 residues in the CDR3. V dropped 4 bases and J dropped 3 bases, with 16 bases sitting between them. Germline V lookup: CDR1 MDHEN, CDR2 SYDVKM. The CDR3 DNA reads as TGTGCCAGCAGTTCTCTCAGGGAAAAGGACTACGAGCAGTACTTC. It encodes CASSSLREKDYEQYF.

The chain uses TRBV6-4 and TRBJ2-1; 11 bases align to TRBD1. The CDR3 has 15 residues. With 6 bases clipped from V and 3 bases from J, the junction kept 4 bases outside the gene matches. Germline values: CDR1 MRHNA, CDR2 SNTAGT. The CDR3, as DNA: TGTGCCAGCAGCGCCGGGACAGGGGGCTACAATGAGCAGTTCTTC. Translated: CASSAGTGGYNEQFF.

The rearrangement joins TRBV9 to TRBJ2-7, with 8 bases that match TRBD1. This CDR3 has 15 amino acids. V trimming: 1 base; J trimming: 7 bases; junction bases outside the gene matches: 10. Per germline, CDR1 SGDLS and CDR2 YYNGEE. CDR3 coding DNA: TGTGCCAGCAGCGTACGAGACCAGGGGGCAGGTGAGCAGTACTTC. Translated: CASSVRDQGAGEQYF.

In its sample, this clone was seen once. The CDR3 DNA sequence: TGTGCCAGCAGCTTAGTTTTAGCGGGACGCGGCGAAGAGACCCAGTACTTC. Translation: CASSLVLAGRGEETQYF. The chain combines TRBV11-2 with TRBJ2-5; 8 nucleotides agree with TRBD2. Germline V gene lookup returns CDR1 SGHAT and CDR2 FQNNGV. CDR3 size: 17 residues. V lost 1 base and J lost 3; bases outside the gene matches: 10. The variable domain in full, completed from reference TRBV11-2 and TRBJ2-5, reads EAGVAQSPRYKIIEKRQSVAFWCNPISGHATLYWYQQILGQGPKLLIQFQNNGVVDDSQLPKDRFSAERLKGVDSTLKIQPAKLEDSAVYLCASSLVLAGRGEETQYFGPGTRLLVL.

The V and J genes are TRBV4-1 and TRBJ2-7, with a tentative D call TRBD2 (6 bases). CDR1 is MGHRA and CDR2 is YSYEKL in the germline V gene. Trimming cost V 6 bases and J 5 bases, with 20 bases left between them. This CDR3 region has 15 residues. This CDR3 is CASRRIGGGSDEQYF. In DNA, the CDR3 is TGCGCCAGCAGGAGAATAGGAGGAGGGAGCGACGAGCAGTACTTC.

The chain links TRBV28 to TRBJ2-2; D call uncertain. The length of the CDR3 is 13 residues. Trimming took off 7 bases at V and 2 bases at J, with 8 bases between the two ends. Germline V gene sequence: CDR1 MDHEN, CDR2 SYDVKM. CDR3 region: CASTALNTGELFF. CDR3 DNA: TGTGCCAGCACAGCGCTTAACACCGGGGAGCTGTTTTTT. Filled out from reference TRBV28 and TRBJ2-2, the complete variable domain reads DVKVTQSSRYLVKRTGEKVFLECVQDMDHENMFWYRQDPGLGLRLIYFSYDVKMKEKGDIPEGYSVSREKKERFSLILESASTNQTSMYLCASTALNTGELFFGEGSRLTVL.

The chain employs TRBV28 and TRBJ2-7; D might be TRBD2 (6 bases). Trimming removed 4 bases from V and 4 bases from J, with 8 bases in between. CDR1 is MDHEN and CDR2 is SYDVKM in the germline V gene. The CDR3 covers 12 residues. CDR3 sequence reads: CASSYGRYEQYF. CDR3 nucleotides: TGTGCCAGCAGTTACGGGAGATACGAGCAGTACTTC. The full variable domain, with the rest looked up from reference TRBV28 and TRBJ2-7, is DVKVTQSSRYLVKRTGEKVFLECVQDMDHENMFWYRQDPGLGLRLIYFSYDVKMKEKGDIPEGYSVSREKKERFSLILESASTNQTSMYLCASSYGRYEQYFGPGTRLTVT.

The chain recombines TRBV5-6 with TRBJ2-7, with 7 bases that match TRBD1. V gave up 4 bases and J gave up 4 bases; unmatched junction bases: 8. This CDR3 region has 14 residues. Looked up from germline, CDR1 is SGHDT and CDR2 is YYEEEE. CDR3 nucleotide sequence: TGTGCCAGCAGCCAACCGGGACAGAGGTACGAGCAGTACTTC. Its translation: CASSQPGQRYEQYF.

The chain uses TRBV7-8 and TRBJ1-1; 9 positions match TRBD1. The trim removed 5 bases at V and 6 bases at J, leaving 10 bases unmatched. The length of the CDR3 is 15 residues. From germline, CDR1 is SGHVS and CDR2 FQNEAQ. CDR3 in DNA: TGTGCCAGCAGCAGGCACGAACAGGGGGCCGCTGAAGCTTTCTTT. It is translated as CASSRHEQGAAEAFF.

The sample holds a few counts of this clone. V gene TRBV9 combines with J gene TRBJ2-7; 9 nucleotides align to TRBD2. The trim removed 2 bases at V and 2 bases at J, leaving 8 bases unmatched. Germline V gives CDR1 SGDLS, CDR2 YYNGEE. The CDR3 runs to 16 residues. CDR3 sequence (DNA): TGTGCCAGCAGCGTGGGTGCTAGCGGGGTTGCCTACGAGCAGTACTTC. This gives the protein CASSVGASGVAYEQYF. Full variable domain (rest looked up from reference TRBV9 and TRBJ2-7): DSGVTQTPKHLITATGQRVTLRCSPRSGDLSVYWYQQSLDQGLQFLIQYYNGEERAKGNILERFSAQQFPDLHSELNLSSLELGDSALYFCASSVGASGVAYEQYFGPGTRLTVT.

For the CDR3, the DNA is TGTGCCAGCTCATTTACGGGACAGACCAGGACTGAAGCTTTCTTT. It is translated as CASSFTGQTRTEAFF. V is TRBV18 and J is TRBJ1-1; 7 bases match TRBD1. Germline values: CDR1 KGHSH, CDR2 LQKENI. J gave up 5 bases and V 5 bases, and 11 bases lay outside the gene matches. This CDR3 has 15 amino acids.

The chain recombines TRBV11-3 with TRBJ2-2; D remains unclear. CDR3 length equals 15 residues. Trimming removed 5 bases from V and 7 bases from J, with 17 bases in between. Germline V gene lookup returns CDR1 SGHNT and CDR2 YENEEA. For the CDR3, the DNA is TGTGCCAGCAGCCCCGGAACAGACCGATACGGGGAGCTGTTTTTT. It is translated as CASSPGTDRYGELFF.

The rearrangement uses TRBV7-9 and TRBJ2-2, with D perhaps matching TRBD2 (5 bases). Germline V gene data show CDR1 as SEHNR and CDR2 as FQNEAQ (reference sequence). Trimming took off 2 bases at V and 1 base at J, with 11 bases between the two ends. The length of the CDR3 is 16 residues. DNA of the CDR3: TGTGCCAGCAGCTTAAAGAGGACTCTGAACACCGGGGAGCTGTTTTTT. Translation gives CASSLKRTLNTGELFF.

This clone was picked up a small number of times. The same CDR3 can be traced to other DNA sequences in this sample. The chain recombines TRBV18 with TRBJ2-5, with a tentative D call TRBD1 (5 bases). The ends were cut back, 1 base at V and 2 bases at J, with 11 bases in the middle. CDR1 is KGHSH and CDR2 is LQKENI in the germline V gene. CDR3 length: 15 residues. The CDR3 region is CASSPRQGEQETQYF. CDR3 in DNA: TGTGCCAGCTCACCACGACAAGGGGAACAAGAGACCCAGTACTTC.

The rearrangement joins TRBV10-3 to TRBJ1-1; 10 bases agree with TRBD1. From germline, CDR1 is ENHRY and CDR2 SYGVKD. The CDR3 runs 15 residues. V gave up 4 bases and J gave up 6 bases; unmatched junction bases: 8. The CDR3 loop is CAISGTGGHRAEAFF. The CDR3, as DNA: TGTGCCATCAGTGGGACAGGGGGGCATCGAGCTGAAGCTTTCTTT.

The CDR3 bases are TGTGCCAGCAGCCTCACTGGCGGGCGCACAGATACGCAGTATTTT. It specifies CASSLTGGRTDTQYF. The chain combines TRBV9 with TRBJ2-3; tentative D call: TRBD2 (5 bases). Germline CDR1 SGDLS, CDR2 YYNGEE. V shed 4 bases and J shed 1 base, with 13 bases lying between them. The CDR3 is 15 residues long.

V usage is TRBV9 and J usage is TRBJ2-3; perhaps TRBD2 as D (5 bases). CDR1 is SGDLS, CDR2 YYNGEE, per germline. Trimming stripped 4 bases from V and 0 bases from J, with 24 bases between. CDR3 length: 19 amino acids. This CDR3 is CASSHERGYATSSTDTQYF. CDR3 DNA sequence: TGTGCCAGCAGCCACGAGCGAGGGTATGCAACTTCTAGCACAGATACGCAGTATTTT. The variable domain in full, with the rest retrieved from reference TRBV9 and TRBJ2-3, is DSGVTQTPKHLITATGQRVTLRCSPRSGDLSVYWYQQSLDQGLQFLIQYYNGEERAKGNILERFSAQQFPDLHSELNLSSLELGDSALYFCASSHERGYATSSTDTQYFGPGTRLTVL.

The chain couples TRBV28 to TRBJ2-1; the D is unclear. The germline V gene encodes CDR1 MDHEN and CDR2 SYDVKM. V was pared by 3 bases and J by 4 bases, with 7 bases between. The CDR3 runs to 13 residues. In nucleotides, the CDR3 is TGTGCCAGCAGTTTGCAACTTTACAATGAGCAGTTCTTC. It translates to CASSLQLYNEQFF.

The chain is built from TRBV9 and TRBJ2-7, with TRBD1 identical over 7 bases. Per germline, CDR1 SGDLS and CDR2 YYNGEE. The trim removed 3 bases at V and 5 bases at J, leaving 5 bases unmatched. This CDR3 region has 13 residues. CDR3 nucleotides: TGTGCCAGCAGCGCTTCGACAGGGAACGAGCAGTACTTC. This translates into CASSASTGNEQYF.

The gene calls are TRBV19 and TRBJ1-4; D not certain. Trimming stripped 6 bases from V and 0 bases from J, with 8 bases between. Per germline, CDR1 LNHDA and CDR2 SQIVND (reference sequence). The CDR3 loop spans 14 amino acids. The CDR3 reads CASRRIATNEKLFF. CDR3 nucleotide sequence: TGTGCCAGTAGGAGAATTGCAACTAATGAAAAACTGTTTTTT.

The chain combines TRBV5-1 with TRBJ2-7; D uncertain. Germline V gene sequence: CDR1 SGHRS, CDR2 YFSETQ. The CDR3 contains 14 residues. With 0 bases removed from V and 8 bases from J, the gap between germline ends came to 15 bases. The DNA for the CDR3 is TGCGCCAGCAGCTTGGTTGGTTTCGGAGAACAGCAGTACTTC. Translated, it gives CASSLVGFGEQQYF.

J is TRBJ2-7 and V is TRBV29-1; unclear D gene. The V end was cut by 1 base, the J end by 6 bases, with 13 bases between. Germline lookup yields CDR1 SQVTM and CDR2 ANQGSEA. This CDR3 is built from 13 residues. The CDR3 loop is CSVEGVSRSEQYF. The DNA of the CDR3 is TGCAGCGTTGAAGGGGTTTCTAGATCCGAGCAGTACTTC.

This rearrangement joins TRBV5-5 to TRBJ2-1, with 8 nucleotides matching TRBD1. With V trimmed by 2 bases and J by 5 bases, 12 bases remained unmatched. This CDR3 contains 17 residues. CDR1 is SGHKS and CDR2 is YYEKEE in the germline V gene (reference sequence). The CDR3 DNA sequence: TGTGCCAGCAGCTTAGGCCCTCAGGGGGCTAGGGACAATGAGCAGTTCTTC. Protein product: CASSLGPQGARDNEQFF.

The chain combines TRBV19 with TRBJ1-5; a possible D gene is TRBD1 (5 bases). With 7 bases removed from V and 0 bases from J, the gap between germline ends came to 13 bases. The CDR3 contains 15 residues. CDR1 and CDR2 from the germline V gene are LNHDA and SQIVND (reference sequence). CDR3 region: CASNPTGYSNQPQHF. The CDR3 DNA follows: TGTGCCAGTAATCCCACAGGTTATAGCAATCAGCCCCAGCATTTT.

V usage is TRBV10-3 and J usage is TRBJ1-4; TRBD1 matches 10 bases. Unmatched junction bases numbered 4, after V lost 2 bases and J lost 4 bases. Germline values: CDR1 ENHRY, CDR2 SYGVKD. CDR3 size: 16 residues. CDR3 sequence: CAISEGGTGDNEKLFF. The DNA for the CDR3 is TGTGCCATCAGTGAGGGCGGGACAGGGGATAATGAAAAACTGTTTTTT.

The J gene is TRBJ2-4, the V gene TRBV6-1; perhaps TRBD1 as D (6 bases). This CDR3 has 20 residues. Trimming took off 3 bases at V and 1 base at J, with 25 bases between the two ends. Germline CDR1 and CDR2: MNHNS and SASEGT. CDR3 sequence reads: CASSDRLGMQGTRAKNIQYF. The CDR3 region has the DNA TGTGCCAGCAGTGACAGATTAGGGATGCAGGGGACAAGGGCCAAAAACATTCAGTACTTC.